The TCR beta chain described here comes from a study of T cells in Graves' hyperthyroidism and ophthalmopathy. RNA transcripts gave rise to amplified TCR beta CDR3 regions. Researchers ran a first-round RT-PCR on the TCR CDR3 using the HTBI primer set. TCRdb re-called the multiplex PCR reads through MiXCR, storing one row per CDR3 protein. The table records around 600,000 distinct CDR3 sequences, nearly 45% of them present only once. A word on this clonotype: The target antigen is unknown.

The CDR3 length is 18 residues. The germline V gene has CDR1 SGHDN and CDR2 FVKESK. Trimming pared 2 bases from V and 0 bases from J, leaving 16 bases between. Patients with uncontrolled infections, other autoimmune diseases, pregnancy or lactation were excluded. Orbital computed tomography and thyroid ultrasound, together with serum TRAb and thyroxine and clinical symptoms, were used for diagnoses. Regarding the study as a whole: Ophthalmopathy stood apart from stable hyperthyroidism in a 13 V-J model. Also found in blood were most expanded thyroid clonotypes above 0.001.

The receptor was derived from an adult man with Graves' disease, either hyperthyroidism or ophthalmopathy (not recorded which). The chain carries TRBV14 and TRBJ2-2; D is possibly TRBD2 (5 bases). The source material was peripheral blood or thyroid tissue (not recorded which). The CDR3 coding sequence is TGTGCCAGCAGCCAATTTGAGGGAGTTCGGGCGAACACCGGGGAGCTGTTTTTT. Residues: CASSQFEGVRANTGELFF.